Below, 18 T cell receptor beta chains from the same sample are listed, as sequenced in a study of a mutant IDH1 vaccine in newly diagnosed glioma. No antigens are known for them. As to time point: week 23, last vaccination. Each dose of the vaccine consisted of 300 ug of mutant IDH1 20-mer peptide, with topical imiquimod. The method was immunoSEQ multiplex PCR; TCRdb's version includes in-frame clones alone and lacks a portion of them. The sample yields 25,000 to 35,000 clones, around 80% seen once. The sample here was PBMCs, taken from a glioma patient whose treatment included an IDH1 peptide vaccine. The receptors here all came from a woman younger than 35 with glioma.

The J gene is TRBJ2-7, the V gene TRBV28; a weak D match, TRBD1 (6 bases). Germline-derived CDR1 and CDR2 are MDHEN and SYDVKM. V was clipped by 3 bases and J by 3 bases, with 15 bases between them. The CDR3 loop spans 15 amino acids. In DNA, the CDR3 is TGTGCCAGCAGTTTTACAGAGGGGGTGGGCTACGAGCAGTACTTC. This translates into CASSFTEGVGYEQYF.

The chain uses TRBV4-2 and TRBJ1-5, with TRBD1 identical over 9 bases. J lost 1 base, V lost 0 bases, and 10 bases had no gene match. The germline V gene has CDR1 LGHNA and CDR2 YNFKEQ. The CDR3 is 19 residues long. The CDR3 reads CASSQDPNRGRGSNQPQHF. The CDR3 DNA sequence: TGTGCCAGCAGCCAAGATCCTAACAGGGGGCGCGGGAGCAATCAGCCCCAGCATTTT.

The rearrangement uses TRBV6-5 and TRBJ1-3; no reliable D call. The CDR3 contains 15 residues. The V end lost 6 bases, the J end lost 4 bases, and 16 bases lay between the germline ends. The V gene's germline CDR1 is MNHEY and CDR2 SVGAGI. CDR3: CASRKGQAKGNTIYF. The CDR3 DNA reads TGTGCCAGCAGAAAGGGCCAAGCGAAGGGAAACACCATATATTTT.

The rearrangement joins TRBV5-6 to TRBJ2-7, with 7 bases that match TRBD2. There are 14 residues in the CDR3. The J segment lost 1 base and the V segment lost 6 bases, leaving 7 bases of the junction unmatched. Germline-derived CDR1 and CDR2 are SGHDT and YYEEEE. Written as DNA, the CDR3 is TGTGCCAGCACCAGCTTGCGGGAGTCCTACGAGCAGTACTTC. Encoded protein: CASTSLRESYEQYF. Looking up the rest from reference TRBV5-6 and TRBJ2-7 gives the full variable domain: DAGVTQSPTHLIKTRGQQVTLRCSPKSGHDTVSWYQQALGQGPQFIFQYYEEEERQRGNFPDRFSGHQFPNYSSELNVNALLLGDSALYLCASTSLRESYEQYFGPGTRLTVT.

The chain uses TRBV7-6 and TRBJ1-1; D gene unclear. From germline, CDR1 is SGHVS and CDR2 FNYEAQ. V lost 5 bases and J 1 base, leaving 11 bases between the germline ends. The CDR3 sequence is 14 residues long. This CDR3 is CASSQGVGNTEAFF. The CDR3 region has the DNA TGTGCCAGCAGCCAAGGTGTAGGGAACACTGAAGCTTTCTTT.

This chain links TRBV6-1 with TRBJ2-5; 7 bases are a match to TRBD1. Trimming removed 4 bases from V and 2 bases from J; junction bases left unmatched: 7. The CDR3 is 15 residues long. Germline lookup yields CDR1 MNHNS and CDR2 SASEGT. CDR3 residues: CASSASPGQQETQYF. The CDR3 DNA sequence: TGTGCCAGCAGTGCCTCACCGGGACAGCAAGAGACCCAGTACTTC.

The V gene is TRBV4-3, the J gene TRBJ2-7, with D perhaps matching TRBD1 (6 bases). CDR1 and CDR2 from the germline V gene are LGHNA and YSLEER. V was trimmed by 3 bases and J by 2 bases, leaving 17 bases between them. This CDR3 is built from 16 residues. CDR3 coding DNA: TGCGCCAGCAGCCAGAGATTCGAGGGGGAGACCTACGAGCAGTACTTC. Translation: CASSQRFEGETYEQYF.

The CDR3 nucleotides read TGTGCCAGCAGTTATGGCCCAGCGGGGGGCTACACCTTC. Translating it yields CASSYGPAGGYTF. This chain connects TRBV27 to TRBJ1-2; D is uncertain. V was pared by 4 bases and J by 8 bases, with 14 bases between. The CDR3 contains 13 residues. Looked up from germline, CDR1 is MNHEY and CDR2 is SMNVEV (reference sequence).

The CDR3 here is CASSLNNSPLHF. The CDR3 nucleotides read TGCGCCAGCAGCTTGAATAATTCACCCCTCCACTTT. V gene TRBV5-1 combines with J gene TRBJ1-6; D is ambiguous. This CDR3 has 12 residues. Germline-derived CDR1 and CDR2 are SGHRS and YFSETQ. V was shortened by 1 base and J by 5 bases, with 1 base between the two germline ends.

The chain combines TRBV6-1 with TRBJ1-3; unclear D gene. The V gene lost 8 bases and the J gene lost 0 bases, with 11 bases spanning the gap. Germline V gives CDR1 MNHNS, CDR2 SASEGT. CDR3 size: 14 residues. This chain's CDR3 is CASSQLDSGNTIYF. In nucleotides, the CDR3 is TGTGCCAGCTCACAGCTAGACTCTGGAAACACCATATATTTT.

This sequence joins TRBV27 and TRBJ2-5; D unresolved. This CDR3 is built from 14 residues. V shed 3 bases and J shed 2 bases, with 10 bases lying between them. Germline loops: CDR1 MNHEY, CDR2 SMNVEV (reference sequence). CDR3 sequence: CASSFGRMQETQYF. The DNA of the CDR3 is TGTGCCAGCAGTTTCGGAAGAATGCAAGAGACCCAGTACTTC.

The V call is TRBV4-1, the J call TRBJ2-1, with 8 bases aligning to TRBD2. The CDR3 contains 16 residues. V dropped 1 base and J dropped 2; count of bases not matched to a gene: 4. Germline values: CDR1 MGHRA, CDR2 YSYEKL. CDR3 coding DNA: TGCGCCAGCAGCCAAGGGGCGGGGGGTACCTACAATGAGCAGTTCTTC. This translates into CASSQGAGGTYNEQFF.

This CDR3 is CAWGGTGFEKLFF. The CDR3, as DNA: TGTGCCTGGGGGGGGACAGGGTTTGAAAAACTGTTTTTT. The chain joins TRBV30 to TRBJ1-4, with 9 bases lining up with TRBD1. CDR3 length equals 13 residues. Germline trimming cut 5 bases from V and 7 bases from J; bases unmatched to any gene: 5. The V gene's germline CDR1 is GTSNPN and CDR2 SVGIG (reference sequence).

The V and J genes are TRBV7-2 and TRBJ1-1, with D possibly TRBD1 on 5 matching bases. Germline loops: CDR1 SGHTA, CDR2 FQGNSA. The CDR3 consists of 14 residues. V lost 4 bases to trimming and J lost 5 bases, with 14 bases between them. CDR3: CASSSRGLGTEAFF. CDR3 bases: TGTGCCAGCAGCTCAAGGGGTCTCGGAACTGAAGCTTTCTTT.

V usage is TRBV10-3 and J usage is TRBJ2-5, with unresolved D. This CDR3 has 11 residues. CDR1 is ENHRY and CDR2 is SYGVKD in the germline V gene. Trimming pared 6 bases from V and 5 bases from J, leaving 7 bases between. The CDR3, as DNA: TGTGCCATCAGGGCAGAGGAGACCCAGTACTTC. It yields the protein CAIRAEETQYF.

This CDR3 is CASSQGVITEAFF. The CDR3 nucleotides read TGTGCCAGCAGCCAGGGGGTAATCACTGAAGCTTTCTTT. The chain carries TRBV4-2 and TRBJ1-1; perhaps TRBD1 as D (5 bases). The CDR3 covers 13 residues. Germline V CDR1 and CDR2: LGHNA, YNFKEQ. Trimming stripped 3 bases from V and 4 bases from J, with 9 bases between.

V is TRBV19 and J is TRBJ1-1; D gene uncertain. CDR3 size: 13 residues. Germline V CDR1 and CDR2: LNHDA, SQIVND (reference sequence). V was clipped by 3 bases and J by 4 bases, with 9 bases between them. CDR3: CASSILVTTEAFF. CDR3 bases: TGTGCCAGTAGTATTTTGGTAACCACTGAAGCTTTCTTT.

This chain links TRBV5-1 with TRBJ2-7; D not certain. V shed 0 bases and J shed 6 bases, with 13 bases lying between them. The CDR3 is made up of 14 amino acids. Germline CDR1 reads SGHRS; CDR2 reads YFSETQ. The CDR3 loop reads CASSLGGTMGEQYF. The CDR3 nucleotides are TGCGCCAGCAGCTTGGGAGGTACCATGGGCGAGCAGTACTTC. Full variable domain (remainder filled in from reference TRBV5-1 and TRBJ2-7): KAGVTQTPRYLIKTRGQQVTLSCSPISGHRSVSWYQQTPGQGLQFLFEYFSETQRNKGNFPGRFSGRQFSNSRSEMNVSTLELGDSALYLCASSLGGTMGEQYFGPGTRLTVT.